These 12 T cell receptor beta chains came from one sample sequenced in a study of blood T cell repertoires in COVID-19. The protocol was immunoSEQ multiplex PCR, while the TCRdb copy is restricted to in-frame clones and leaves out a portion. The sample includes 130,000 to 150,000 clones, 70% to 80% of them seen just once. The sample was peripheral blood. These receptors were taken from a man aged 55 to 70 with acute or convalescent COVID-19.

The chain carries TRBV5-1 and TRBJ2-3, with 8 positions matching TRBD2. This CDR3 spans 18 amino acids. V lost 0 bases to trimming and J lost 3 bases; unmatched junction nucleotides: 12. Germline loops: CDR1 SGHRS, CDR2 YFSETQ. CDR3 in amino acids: CASSLGAGAGGLTDTQYF. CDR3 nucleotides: TGCGCCAGCAGCTTGGGGGCCGGGGCGGGAGGCCTTACAGATACGCAGTATTTT.

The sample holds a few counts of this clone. The CDR3 DNA reads TGTGCCAGTAGTATAGGCCCCTCGGGCTATGGCTACACCTTC. Encoded protein: CASSIGPSGYGYTF. The gene calls are TRBV19 and TRBJ1-2; D gene unclear. The CDR3 covers 14 residues. V lost 1 base, J lost 4 bases, and 10 bases lay in between. Germline V gene lookup returns CDR1 LNHDA and CDR2 SQIVND (reference sequence).

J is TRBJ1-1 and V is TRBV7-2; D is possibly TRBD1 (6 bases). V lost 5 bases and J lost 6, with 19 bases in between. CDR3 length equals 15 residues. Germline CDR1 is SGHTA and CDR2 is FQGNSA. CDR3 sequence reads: CASSRGGVRTPEAFF. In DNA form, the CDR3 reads TGTGCCAGCAGCAGGGGGGGGGTTCGGACCCCTGAAGCTTTCTTT.

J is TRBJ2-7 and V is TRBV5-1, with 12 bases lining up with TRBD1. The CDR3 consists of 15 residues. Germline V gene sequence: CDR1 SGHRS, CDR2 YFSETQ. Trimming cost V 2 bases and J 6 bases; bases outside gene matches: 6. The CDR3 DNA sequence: TGCGCCAGCAGCTTACATCCGGGACAGGGGGCCGAGCAGTACTTC. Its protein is CASSLHPGQGAEQYF.

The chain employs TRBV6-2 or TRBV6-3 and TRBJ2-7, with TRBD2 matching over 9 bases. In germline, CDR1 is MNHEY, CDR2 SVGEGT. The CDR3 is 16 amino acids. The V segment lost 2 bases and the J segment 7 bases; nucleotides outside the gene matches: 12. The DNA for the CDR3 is TGTGCCAGCAGTTACCCCTCCGGACTAGCGCCTCGTGAGCAGTACTTC. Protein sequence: CASSYPSGLAPREQYF.

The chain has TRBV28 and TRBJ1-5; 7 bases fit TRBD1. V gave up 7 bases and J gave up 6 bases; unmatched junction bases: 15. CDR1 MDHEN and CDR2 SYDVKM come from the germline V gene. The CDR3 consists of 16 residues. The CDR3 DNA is TGTGCCAGCATAGATGACAGGGAGCGAAGTAGTCAGCCCCAGCATTTT. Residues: CASIDDRERSSQPQHF.

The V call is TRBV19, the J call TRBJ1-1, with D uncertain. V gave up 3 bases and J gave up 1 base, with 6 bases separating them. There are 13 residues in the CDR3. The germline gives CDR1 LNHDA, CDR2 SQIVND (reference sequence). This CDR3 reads CASSIYRNTEAFF. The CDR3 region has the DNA TGTGCCAGTAGTATCTACAGGAACACTGAAGCTTTCTTT.

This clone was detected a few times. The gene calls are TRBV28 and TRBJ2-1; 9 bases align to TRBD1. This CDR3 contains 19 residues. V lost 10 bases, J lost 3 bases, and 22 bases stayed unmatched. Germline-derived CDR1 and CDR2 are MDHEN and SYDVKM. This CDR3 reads CATRRTGDGARDLYNEQFF. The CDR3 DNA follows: TGTGCCACCAGACGGACAGGGGACGGGGCACGGGATCTCTACAATGAGCAGTTCTTC. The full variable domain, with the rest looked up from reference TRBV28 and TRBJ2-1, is DVKVTQSSRYLVKRTGEKVFLECVQDMDHENMFWYRQDPGLGLRLIYFSYDVKMKEKGDIPEGYSVSREKKERFSLILESASTNQTSMYLCATRRTGDGARDLYNEQFFGPGTRLTVL.

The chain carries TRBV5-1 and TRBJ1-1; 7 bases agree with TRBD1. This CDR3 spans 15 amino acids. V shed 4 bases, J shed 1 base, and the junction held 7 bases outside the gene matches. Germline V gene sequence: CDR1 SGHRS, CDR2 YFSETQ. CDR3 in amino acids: CASSPRTGQNTEAFF. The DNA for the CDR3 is TGCGCCAGCAGCCCCCGGACAGGTCAGAACACTGAAGCTTTCTTT. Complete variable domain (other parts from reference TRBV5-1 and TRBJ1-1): KAGVTQTPRYLIKTRGQQVTLSCSPISGHRSVSWYQQTPGQGLQFLFEYFSETQRNKGNFPGRFSGRQFSNSRSEMNVSTLELGDSALYLCASSPRTGQNTEAFFGQGTRLTVV.

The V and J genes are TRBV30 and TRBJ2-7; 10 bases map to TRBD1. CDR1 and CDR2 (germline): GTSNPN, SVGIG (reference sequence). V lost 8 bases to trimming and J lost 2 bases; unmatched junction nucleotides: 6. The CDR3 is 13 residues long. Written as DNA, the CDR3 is TGTGCCACTTCGACAGGGGGCCCCTACGAGCAGTACTTC. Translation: CATSTGGPYEQYF. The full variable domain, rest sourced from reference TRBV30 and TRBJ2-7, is SQTIHQWPATLVQPVGSPLSLECTVEGTSNPNLYWYRQAAGRGLQLLFYSVGIGQISSEVPQNLSASRPQDRQFILSSKKLLLSDSGFYLCATSTGGPYEQYFGPGTRLTVT.

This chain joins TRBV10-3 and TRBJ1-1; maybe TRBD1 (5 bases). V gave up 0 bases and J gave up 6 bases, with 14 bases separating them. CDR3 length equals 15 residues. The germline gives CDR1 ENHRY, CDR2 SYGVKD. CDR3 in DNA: TGTGCCATCAGTGAGTCTTACAGGTTAGGGGCTGAAGCTTTCTTT. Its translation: CAISESYRLGAEAFF.

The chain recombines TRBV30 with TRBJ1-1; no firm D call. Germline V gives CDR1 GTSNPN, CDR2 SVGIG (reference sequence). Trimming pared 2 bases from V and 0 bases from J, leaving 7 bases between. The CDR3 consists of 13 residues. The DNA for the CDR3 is TGTGCCTGGAGTTTCCGGGTGAACACTGAAGCTTTCTTT. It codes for CAWSFRVNTEAFF.